The source of this T cell receptor beta chain is a study of T cell responses to AZD1222 COVID-19 vaccine. Notes on the study in general: AZD1222 recipients seropositive at baseline numbered only six or seven. With dominance at 160-218 and 743-854, vaccine-associated CD4 TCRs spanned spike.

The V and J ends lost 4 bases and 2 bases, in that order; junction bases with no gene match: 14. The CDR3 extends over 17 amino acids. Per the germline V gene, CDR1 is MGHRA and CDR2 is YSYEKL. Of note for this clone: Its antigen is undetermined.

Sequenced by immunoSEQ multiplex PCR; TCRdb stores in-frame clones only, minus some. The sample yields tens of thousands of clones, about 90% seen once. The rearrangement links TRBV4-1 to TRBJ2-7; TRBD2 agrees at 7 bases. The receptor comes from an adult who received the AZD1222 COVID-19 vaccine. This sample comprised peripheral blood, obtained 28 days after the second AZD1222 dose. This CDR3 reads CASSLPGRRPDTYEQYF. The CDR3 region has the DNA TGCGCCAGCAGCCTACCCGGGAGGCGGCCCGATACCTACGAGCAGTACTTC.